Below, 25 T cell receptor beta chains from the same sample are listed, as sequenced in a study of cytomegalovirus exposure and HLA in healthy donors. Profiled with immunoSEQ multiplex PCR; TCRdb holds only in-frame clones, not every one. The sample carries about 170,000 clones, nearly 90% recorded once. The sample comprised PBMCs. These receptor sequences come from a man between 18 and 29 years old in good health and CMV-seropositive.

This chain uses TRBV5-5 with TRBJ2-7, with D possibly being TRBD1 (5 bases). CDR3 length: 15 amino acids. Per the germline V gene, CDR1 is SGHKS and CDR2 is YYEKEE (reference sequence). V was cut by 4 bases and J by 1 base, with 15 bases left in between. The CDR3 loop is CASSPIQAISYEQYF. The CDR3 nucleotides read TGTGCCAGCAGCCCGATACAGGCTATTTCCTACGAGCAGTACTTC.

The chain recombines TRBV9 with TRBJ2-2; maybe TRBD2 (6 bases). Trimming cost V 0 bases and J 0 bases, with 9 bases left between them. The CDR3 sequence is 16 residues long. Looked up from germline, CDR1 is SGDLS and CDR2 is YYNGEE. CDR3 DNA: TGTGCCAGCAGCGTAGTGGGACTTACGAACACCGGGGAGCTGTTTTTT. Residues: CASSVVGLTNTGELFF.

The chain links TRBV4-1 to TRBJ2-1, with 16 bases fitting TRBD2. V dropped 2 bases and J dropped 8; count of bases not matched to a gene: 6. Per germline, CDR1 MGHRA and CDR2 YSYEKL. This CDR3 is built from 17 residues. The CDR3 is CASSQPTGLAGGDEQFF. CDR3 nucleotide sequence: TGCGCCAGCAGCCAACCGACGGGACTAGCGGGAGGGGATGAGCAGTTCTTC.

The gene calls are TRBV19 and TRBJ2-7; perhaps TRBD2 as D (5 bases). V was trimmed by 5 bases and J by 0 bases, leaving 11 bases between them. The V gene's germline CDR1 is LNHDA and CDR2 SQIVND (reference sequence). The CDR3 consists of 14 residues. This CDR3 is CASSQRGSSYEQYF. As DNA, the CDR3 is TGTGCCAGTAGTCAACGGGGATCCTCCTACGAGCAGTACTTC. Looking up the rest from reference TRBV19 and TRBJ2-7 gives the full variable domain: DGGITQSPKYLFRKEGQNVTLSCEQNLNHDAMYWYRQDPGQGLRLIYYSQIVNDFQKGDIAEGYSVSREKKESFPLTVTSAQKNPTAFYLCASSQRGSSYEQYFGPGTRLTVT.

The chain is built from TRBV10-1 and TRBJ2-7; D gene unclear. CDR1 WNHNN and CDR2 SYGVQD come from the germline V gene (reference sequence). CDR3 length equals 15 residues. Trimming left V 6 bases short and J 6 bases short, with 21 bases between. CDR3 loop: CASSPRRSPVGEQYF. For the CDR3, the DNA is TGCGCCAGCAGCCCCCGCCGGTCTCCGGTTGGCGAGCAGTACTTC.

This rearrangement joins TRBV4-1 to TRBJ2-1; TRBD2 aligns across 7 bases. CDR3 length: 17 residues. Germline values: CDR1 MGHRA, CDR2 YSYEKL. V lost 3 bases to trimming and J lost 2 bases; unmatched junction nucleotides: 10. CDR3 in DNA: TGCGCCAGCAGCCAGAGTTCCGGGACTAAAGCCTACAATGAGCAGTTCTTC. It encodes CASSQSSGTKAYNEQFF.

The genes are TRBV28 and TRBJ2-1; D is perhaps TRBD1 (5 bases). V dropped 7 bases and J dropped 5 bases, with 27 bases sitting between them. The CDR3 consists of 18 residues. Germline loops: CDR1 MDHEN, CDR2 SYDVKM. As DNA, the CDR3 is TGTGCCAGCAAAGGCAGGGATTATAGGGTGGGTACCAACAATGAGCAGTTCTTC. This translates into CASKGRDYRVGTNNEQFF.

V usage is TRBV13 and J usage is TRBJ2-2; 7 positions agree with TRBD2. Germline-derived CDR1 and CDR2 are PRHDT and FYEKMQ (reference sequence). The CDR3 length is 14 residues. After removal of 4 bases from V and 6 bases from J, the junction contained 5 bases not matched to a gene. Written as DNA, the CDR3 is TGTGCCAGCAGCTCCCTGGCGGGAGCCGGGGAGCTGTTTTTT. Its translation: CASSSLAGAGELFF.

The chain has TRBV2 and TRBJ1-1, with unresolved D. The CDR3 covers 12 residues. Trimming cost V 6 bases and J 4 bases, with 9 bases left between them. The germline gives CDR1 SNHLY, CDR2 FYNNEI. The CDR3 here is CASSFVRTEAFF. The CDR3 DNA follows: TGTGCCAGCAGCTTTGTCCGCACTGAAGCTTTCTTT. Full variable domain (remainder filled in from reference TRBV2 and TRBJ1-1): EPEVTQTPSHQVTQMGQEVILRCVPISNHLYFYWYRQILGQKVEFLVSFYNNEISEKSEIFDDQFSVERPDGSNFTLKIRSTKLEDSAMYFCASSFVRTEAFFGQGTRLTVV.

The chain links TRBV7-9 to TRBJ2-7, with a tentative D call TRBD2 (6 bases). Germline V gene sequence: CDR1 SEHNR, CDR2 FQNEAQ (reference sequence). The CDR3 runs 14 residues. The V gene lost 8 bases and the J gene lost 7 bases, with 21 bases spanning the gap. CDR3 sequence reads: CASVPGLRVEEQYF. The DNA for the CDR3 is TGTGCCAGCGTACCGGGACTTAGGGTGGAGGAGCAGTACTTC.

This chain uses TRBV7-8 with TRBJ1-1; perhaps TRBD1 as D (6 bases). The germline CDR1 and CDR2 sequences are SGHVS and FQNEAQ. CDR3 length: 13 amino acids. The V and J ends lost 5 bases and 4 bases respectively, with 11 bases between them. DNA of the CDR3: TGTGCCAGCAGCCTAAGACAGGTCACTGAAGCTTTCTTT. This translates into CASSLRQVTEAFF. Full variable domain (remainder filled in from reference TRBV7-8 and TRBJ1-1): GAGVSQSPRYKVAKRGQDVALRCDPISGHVSLFWYQQALGQGPEFLTYFQNEAQLDKSGLPSDRFFAERPEGSVSTLKIQRTQQEDSAVYLCASSLRQVTEAFFGQGTRLTVV.

The chain carries TRBV7-8 and TRBJ2-2; 8 nucleotides match TRBD1. Looked up from germline, CDR1 is SGHVS and CDR2 is FQNEAQ. J was trimmed by 2 bases and V by 6 bases; bases with no gene match: 20. The CDR3 spans 20 residues. The CDR3 DNA reads as TGTGCCAGCAGTCACTTGGGTCAGGGGGCTGCAGGGAGTAACACCGGGGAGCTGTTTTTT. This sequence encodes CASSHLGQGAAGSNTGELFF. Complete variable domain (other parts from reference TRBV7-8 and TRBJ2-2): GAGVSQSPRYKVAKRGQDVALRCDPISGHVSLFWYQQALGQGPEFLTYFQNEAQLDKSGLPSDRFFAERPEGSVSTLKIQRTQQEDSAVYLCASSHLGQGAAGSNTGELFFGEGSRLTVL.

V and J are TRBV11-2 and TRBJ2-1; the match to TRBD1 covers 8 bases. V lost 7 bases, J lost 5 bases, and 10 bases stayed unmatched. Germline V gene sequence: CDR1 SGHAT, CDR2 FQNNGV. This CDR3 has 15 amino acids. The CDR3 region is CASILSQGADNEQFF. CDR3 sequence (DNA): TGTGCCAGCATTCTGAGCCAGGGGGCAGACAATGAGCAGTTCTTC.

The rearrangement links TRBV29-1 to TRBJ1-5; D is possibly TRBD1 (5 bases). CDR3 length equals 14 residues. Trimming removed 6 bases from V and 0 bases from J, with 12 bases in between. In germline, CDR1 is SQVTM, CDR2 ANQGSEA. The CDR3 DNA is TGCAGCGTATCGACAGTTTATAGCAATCAGCCCCAGCATTTT. Translation: CSVSTVYSNQPQHF. The full variable domain, in which reference TRBV29-1 and TRBJ1-5 provide the parts outside the CDR3, is SAVISQKPSRDICQRGTSLTIQCQVDSQVTMMFWYRQQPGQSLTLIATANQGSEATYESGFVIDKFPISRPNLTFSTLTVSNMSPEDSSIYLCSVSTVYSNQPQHFGDGTRLSIL.

This sequence joins TRBV4-1 and TRBJ1-2; TRBD1 might be the D (5 bases). V dropped 1 base and J dropped 2 bases, with 8 bases sitting between them. The CDR3 consists of 14 residues. Germline V gene data show CDR1 as MGHRA and CDR2 as YSYEKL. This CDR3 is CASSQGQRNYGYTF. CDR3 DNA: TGCGCCAGCAGCCAAGGACAGCGAAACTATGGCTACACCTTC.

V gene TRBV6-5 combines with J gene TRBJ2-5; a weak D match, TRBD2 (5 bases). The CDR3 is 14 residues long. Trimming removed 6 bases from V and 5 bases from J, with 16 bases in between. The germline gives CDR1 MNHEY, CDR2 SVGAGI. CDR3: CASSPTQPGETQYF. CDR3 bases: TGTGCCAGCAGCCCAACACAGCCGGGGGAGACCCAGTACTTC.

The genes are TRBV30 and TRBJ2-2, with 7 nucleotides matching TRBD1. With V trimmed by 5 bases and J by 0 bases, 0 bases remained unmatched. This CDR3 is 13 amino acids long. Germline-derived CDR1 and CDR2 are GTSNPN and SVGIG (reference sequence). This CDR3 reads CAWGTANTGELFF. The CDR3 DNA reads TGTGCCTGGGGGACAGCGAACACCGGGGAGCTGTTTTTT.

The rearrangement uses TRBV5-1 and TRBJ2-1; 8 nucleotides agree with TRBD2. This CDR3 has 15 amino acids. Trimming cost V 4 bases and J 10 bases; bases outside gene matches: 13. Germline lookup yields CDR1 SGHRS and CDR2 YFSETQ. CDR3 in DNA: TGCGCCAGCAGCCTACGGACTAGCTCGGGCGTGGAGCAGTTCTTC. This sequence encodes CASSLRTSSGVEQFF. The entire variable domain, with the rest obtained from reference TRBV5-1 and TRBJ2-1, is as follows: KAGVTQTPRYLIKTRGQQVTLSCSPISGHRSVSWYQQTPGQGLQFLFEYFSETQRNKGNFPGRFSGRQFSNSRSEMNVSTLELGDSALYLCASSLRTSSGVEQFFGPGTRLTVL.

This sequence joins TRBV27 and TRBJ2-1; D ambiguous. Germline CDR1 reads MNHEY; CDR2 reads SMNVEV (reference sequence). The CDR3 covers 15 residues. Between the trimmed V and J ends, which lost 3 bases and 2 bases, there was a span of 11 bases. CDR3 amino acids: CASSLSVIAYNEQFF. The CDR3 DNA sequence: TGTGCCAGCAGTTTGTCCGTGATAGCCTACAATGAGCAGTTCTTC.

This clone occurred once. The chain links TRBV14 to TRBJ2-1; 16 nucleotides line up with TRBD2. The CDR3 has 20 residues. V dropped 4 bases and J dropped 3; count of bases not matched to a gene: 12. Germline CDR1 SGHDN, CDR2 FVKESK. The CDR3 DNA reads as TGTGCCAGCAGCCTCTCTAAGGGACTAGCGGGAGGGCCGGTCTACAATGAGCAGTTCTTC. Residues: CASSLSKGLAGGPVYNEQFF.

The rearrangement joins TRBV2 to TRBJ2-5; 11 bases match TRBD1. The CDR3 runs to 16 residues. V was clipped by 4 bases and J by 5 bases; unmatched bases: 9. CDR1 and CDR2 from the germline V gene are SNHLY and FYNNEI. DNA of the CDR3: TGTGCCAGCAGTGCCCCCGGGACAGGGGGTTGGGAGACCCAGTACTTC. Encoded protein: CASSAPGTGGWETQYF.

The chain employs TRBV5-1 and TRBJ1-5, with TRBD1 identical over 8 bases. Losses at the gene ends were 2 bases for V and 0 bases for J; bases not matched to a gene: 7. This CDR3 comprises 17 residues. In germline, CDR1 is SGHRS, CDR2 YFSETQ. CDR3 DNA: TGCGCCAGCAGCTTTAGACCAGGGGGCTCTAGCAATCAGCCCCAGCATTTT. It yields the protein CASSFRPGGSSNQPQHF.

This chain links TRBV5-1 with TRBJ2-1; TRBD1 aligns across 9 bases. Germline lookup yields CDR1 SGHRS and CDR2 YFSETQ. J was trimmed by 0 bases and V by 2 bases; bases with no gene match: 12. The CDR3 contains 19 residues. The CDR3 coding sequence is TGCGCCAGCAGCTTTTATAGGACAGGGGCCTCCAGCTCCTACAATGAGCAGTTCTTC. It yields the protein CASSFYRTGASSSYNEQFF.

The chain joins TRBV30 to TRBJ1-3; the D is unclear. Germline values: CDR1 GTSNPN, CDR2 SVGIG (reference sequence). The CDR3 spans 13 residues. Trimming took off 5 bases at V and 3 bases at J, with 11 bases between the two ends. The CDR3 DNA sequence: TGTGCCTGGGCCAGAGGAGATGGAAACACCATATATTTT. It specifies CAWARGDGNTIYF.

This chain links TRBV4-2 with TRBJ2-7; 12 bases are shared with TRBD2. This CDR3 contains 18 residues. Germline V gives CDR1 LGHNA, CDR2 YNFKEQ. V lost 1 base, J lost 0 bases, and 7 bases stayed unmatched. CDR3 in DNA: TGTGCCAGCAGCCAAGTGGGACTAGCGGGTGCAAACTCCTACGAGCAGTACTTC. Encoded protein: CASSQVGLAGANSYEQYF.